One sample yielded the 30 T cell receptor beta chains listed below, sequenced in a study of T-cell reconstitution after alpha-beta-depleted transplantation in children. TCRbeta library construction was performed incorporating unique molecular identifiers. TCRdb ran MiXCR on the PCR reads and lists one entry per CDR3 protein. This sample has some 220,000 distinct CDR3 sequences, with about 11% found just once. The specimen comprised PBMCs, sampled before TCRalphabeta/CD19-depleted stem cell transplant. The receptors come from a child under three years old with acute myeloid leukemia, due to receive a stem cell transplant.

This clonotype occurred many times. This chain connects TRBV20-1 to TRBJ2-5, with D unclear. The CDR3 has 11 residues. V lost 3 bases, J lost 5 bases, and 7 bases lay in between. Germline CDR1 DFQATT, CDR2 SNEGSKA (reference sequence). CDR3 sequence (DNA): TGCAGTGCTAGGGCCAGGGAGACCCAGTACTTC. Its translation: CSARARETQYF.

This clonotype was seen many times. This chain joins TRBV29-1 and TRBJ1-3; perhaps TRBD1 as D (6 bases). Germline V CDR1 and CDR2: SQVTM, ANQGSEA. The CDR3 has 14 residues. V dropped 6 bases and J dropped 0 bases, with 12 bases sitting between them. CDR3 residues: CSVSEQGSGNTIYF. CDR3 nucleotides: TGCAGCGTCAGTGAACAGGGCTCTGGAAACACCATATATTTT.

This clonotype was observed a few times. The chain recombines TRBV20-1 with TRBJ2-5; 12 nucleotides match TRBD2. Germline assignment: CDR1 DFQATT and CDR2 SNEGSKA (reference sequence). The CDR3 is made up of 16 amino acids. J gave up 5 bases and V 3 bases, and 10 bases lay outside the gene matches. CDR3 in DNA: TGCAGTGCTAGGATCGCTAGCGGGGGGGCCTGGGAGACCCAGTACTTC. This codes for CSARIASGGAWETQYF.

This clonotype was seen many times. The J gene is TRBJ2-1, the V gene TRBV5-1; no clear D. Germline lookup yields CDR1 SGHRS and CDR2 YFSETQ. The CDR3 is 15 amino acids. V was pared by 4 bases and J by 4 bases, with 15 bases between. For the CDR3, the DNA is TGCGCCAGCAGCCCCCGGACGGAGAAGTACAATGAGCAGTTCTTC. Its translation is CASSPRTEKYNEQFF.

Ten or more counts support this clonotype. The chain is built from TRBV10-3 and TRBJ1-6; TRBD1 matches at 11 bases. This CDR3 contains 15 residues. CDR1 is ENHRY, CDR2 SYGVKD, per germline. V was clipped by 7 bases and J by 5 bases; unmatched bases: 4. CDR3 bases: TGTGCCATCAAGGGGACAGGGGGGAATAATTCACCCCTCCACTTT. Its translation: CAIKGTGGNNSPLHF.

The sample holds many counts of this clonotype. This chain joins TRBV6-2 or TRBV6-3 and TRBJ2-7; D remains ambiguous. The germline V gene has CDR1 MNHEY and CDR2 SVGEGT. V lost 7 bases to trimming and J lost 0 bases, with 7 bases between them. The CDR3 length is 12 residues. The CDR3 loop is CASMKASYEQYF. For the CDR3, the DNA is TGTGCCAGCATGAAAGCCTCCTACGAGCAGTACTTC.

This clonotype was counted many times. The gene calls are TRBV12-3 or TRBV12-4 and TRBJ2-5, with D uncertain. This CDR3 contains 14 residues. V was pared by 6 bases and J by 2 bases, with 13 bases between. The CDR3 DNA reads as TGTGCCAGCAGGGGTTATGCGGTACAAGAGACCCAGTACTTC. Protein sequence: CASRGYAVQETQYF.

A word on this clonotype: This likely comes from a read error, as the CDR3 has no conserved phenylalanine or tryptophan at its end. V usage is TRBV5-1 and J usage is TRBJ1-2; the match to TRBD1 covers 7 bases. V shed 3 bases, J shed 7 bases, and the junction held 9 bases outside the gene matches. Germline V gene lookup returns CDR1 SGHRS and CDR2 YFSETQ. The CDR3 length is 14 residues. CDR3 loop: CASSSTGTETGYTL. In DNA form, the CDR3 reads TGCGCCAGCAGCTCCACCGGGACAGAAACTGGCTACACCTTG.

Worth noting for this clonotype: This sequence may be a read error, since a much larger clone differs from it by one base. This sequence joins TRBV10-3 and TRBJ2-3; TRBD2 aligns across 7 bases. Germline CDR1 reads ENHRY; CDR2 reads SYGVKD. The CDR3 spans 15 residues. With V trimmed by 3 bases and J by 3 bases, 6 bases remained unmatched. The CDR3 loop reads CAISDTGGGTDTQYF. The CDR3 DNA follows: TGTGCCATCAGTGATACAGGCGGGGGTACAGATACGCAGTATTTT.

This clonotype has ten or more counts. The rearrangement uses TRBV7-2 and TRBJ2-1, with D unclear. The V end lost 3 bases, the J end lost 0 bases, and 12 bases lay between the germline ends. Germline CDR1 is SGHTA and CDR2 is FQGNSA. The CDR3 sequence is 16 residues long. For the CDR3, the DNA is TGTGCCAGCAGCTTCAACGGAGCTCACTCCTACAATGAGCAGTTCTTC. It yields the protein CASSFNGAHSYNEQFF.

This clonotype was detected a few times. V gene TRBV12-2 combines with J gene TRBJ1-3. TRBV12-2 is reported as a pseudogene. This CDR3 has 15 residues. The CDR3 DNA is TGTGCAAGTCGCTTCGAGAATTTCTCTGGAAACACCATATATTTT. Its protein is CASRFENFSGNTIYF.

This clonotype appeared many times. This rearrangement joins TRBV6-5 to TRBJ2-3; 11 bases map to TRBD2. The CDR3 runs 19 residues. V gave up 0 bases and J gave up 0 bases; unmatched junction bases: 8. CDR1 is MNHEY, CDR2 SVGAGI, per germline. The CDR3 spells CASSYSGTSGEPSTDTQYF. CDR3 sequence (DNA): TGTGCCAGCAGTTACTCGGGGACTAGCGGAGAACCTAGCACAGATACGCAGTATTTT.

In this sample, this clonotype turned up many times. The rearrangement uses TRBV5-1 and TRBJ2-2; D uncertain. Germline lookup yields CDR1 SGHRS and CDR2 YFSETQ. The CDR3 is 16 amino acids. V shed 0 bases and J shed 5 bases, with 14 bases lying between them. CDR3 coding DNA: TGCGCCAGCAGCTTGGCACCGCAGCTTGGAACCGGGGAGCTGTTTTTT. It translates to CASSLAPQLGTGELFF.

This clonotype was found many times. The CDR3 is CASSLLGSGAFF. In DNA form, the CDR3 reads TGTGCCAGCAGTTTATTGGGCTCAGGGGCTTTCTTT. The chain links TRBV12-3 or TRBV12-4 to TRBJ1-1; D may be TRBD1 (5 bases). Trimming cost V 2 bases and J 11 bases, with 12 bases left between them. There are 12 residues in the CDR3.

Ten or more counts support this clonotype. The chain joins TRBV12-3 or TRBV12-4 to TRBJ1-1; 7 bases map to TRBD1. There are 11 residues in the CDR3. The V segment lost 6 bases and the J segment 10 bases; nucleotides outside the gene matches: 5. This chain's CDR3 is CASSTGVAAFF. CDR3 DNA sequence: TGTGCCAGCAGCACAGGGGTTGCAGCTTTCTTT.

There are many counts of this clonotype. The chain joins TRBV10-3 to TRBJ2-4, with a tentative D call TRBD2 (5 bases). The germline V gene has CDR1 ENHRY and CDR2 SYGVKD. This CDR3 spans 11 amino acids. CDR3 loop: CPAEAKNIQYF. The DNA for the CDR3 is TGTCCAGCGGAAGCCAAAAACATTCAGTACTTC.

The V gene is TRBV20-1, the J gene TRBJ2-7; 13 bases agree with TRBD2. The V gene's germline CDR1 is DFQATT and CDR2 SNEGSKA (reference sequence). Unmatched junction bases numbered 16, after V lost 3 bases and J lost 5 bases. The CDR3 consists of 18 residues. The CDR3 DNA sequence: TGCAGTGCTAGGGCCCAAGGAGTGTTGACTAGCGGGAGGCACGAGCAGTACTTC. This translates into CSARAQGVLTSGRHEQYF.

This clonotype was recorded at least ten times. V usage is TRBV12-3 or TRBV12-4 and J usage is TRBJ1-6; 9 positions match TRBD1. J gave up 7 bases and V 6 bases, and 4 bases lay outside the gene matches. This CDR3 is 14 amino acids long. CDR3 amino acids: CASSPDRGNSPLHF. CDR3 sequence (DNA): TGTGCCAGCAGCCCAGACAGGGGGAATTCACCCCTCCACTTT.

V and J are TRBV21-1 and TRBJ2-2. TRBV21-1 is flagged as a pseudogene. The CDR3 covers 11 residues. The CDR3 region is CASSNAGELFF. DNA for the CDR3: TGTGCCAGCAGCAACGCCGGGGAGCTGTTTTTT.

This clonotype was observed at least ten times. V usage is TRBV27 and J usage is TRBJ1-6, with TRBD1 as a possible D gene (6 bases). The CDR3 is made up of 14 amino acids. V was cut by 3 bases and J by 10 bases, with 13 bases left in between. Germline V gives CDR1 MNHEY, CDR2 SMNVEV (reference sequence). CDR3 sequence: CASSLRGRISPLHF. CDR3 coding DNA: TGTGCCAGCAGTTTGCGGGGGCGAATCTCACCCCTCCACTTT.

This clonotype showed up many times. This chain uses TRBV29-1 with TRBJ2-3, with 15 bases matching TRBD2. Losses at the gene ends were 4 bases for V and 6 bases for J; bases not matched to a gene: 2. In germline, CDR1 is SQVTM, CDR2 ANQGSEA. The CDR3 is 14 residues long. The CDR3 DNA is TGCAGCGTTGGGACTAGCGGGAGGGCCGATACGCAGTATTTT. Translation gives CSVGTSGRADTQYF.

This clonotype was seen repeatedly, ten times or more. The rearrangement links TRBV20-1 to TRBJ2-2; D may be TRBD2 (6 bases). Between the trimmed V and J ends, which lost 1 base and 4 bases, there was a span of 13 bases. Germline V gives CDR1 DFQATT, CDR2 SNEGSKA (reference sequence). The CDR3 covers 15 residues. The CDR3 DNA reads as TGCAGTGCTAGAGTGGGGGGAGCGGGCACCGGGGAGCTGTTTTTT. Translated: CSARVGGAGTGELFF.

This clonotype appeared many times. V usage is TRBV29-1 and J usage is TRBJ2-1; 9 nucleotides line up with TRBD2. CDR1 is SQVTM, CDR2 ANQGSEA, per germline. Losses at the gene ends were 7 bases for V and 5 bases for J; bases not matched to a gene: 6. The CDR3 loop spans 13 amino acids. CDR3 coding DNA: TGCAGCGCCCTACCTAGCGGGGACAATGAGCAGTTCTTC. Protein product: CSALPSGDNEQFF.

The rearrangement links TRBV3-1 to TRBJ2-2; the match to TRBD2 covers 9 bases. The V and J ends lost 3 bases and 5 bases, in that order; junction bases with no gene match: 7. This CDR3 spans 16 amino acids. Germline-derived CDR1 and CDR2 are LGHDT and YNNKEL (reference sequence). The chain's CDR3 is CASSQASGGRTGELFF. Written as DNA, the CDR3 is TGTGCCAGCAGCCAGGCGAGCGGGGGGAGGACCGGGGAGCTGTTTTTT. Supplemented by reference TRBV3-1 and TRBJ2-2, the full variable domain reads DTAVSQTPKYLVTQMGNDKSIKCEQNLGHDTMYWYKQDSKKFLKIMFSYNNKELIINETVPNRFSPKSPDKAHLNLHINSLELGDSAVYFCASSQASGGRTGELFFGEGSRLTVL.

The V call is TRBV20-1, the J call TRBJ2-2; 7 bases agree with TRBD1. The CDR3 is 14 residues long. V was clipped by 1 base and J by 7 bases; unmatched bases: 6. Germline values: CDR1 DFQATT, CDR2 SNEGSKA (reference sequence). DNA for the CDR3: TGCAGTGCTAGAGGCAGACAGGGAATCGGGGAGCTGTTTTTT. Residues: CSARGRQGIGELFF.

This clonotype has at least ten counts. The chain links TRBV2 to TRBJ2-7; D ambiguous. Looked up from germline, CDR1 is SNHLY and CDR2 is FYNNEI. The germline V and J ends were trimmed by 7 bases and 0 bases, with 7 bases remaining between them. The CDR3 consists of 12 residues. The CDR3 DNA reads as TGTGCCAGCATGGGCGCCTCCTACGAGCAGTACTTC. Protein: CASMGASYEQYF.

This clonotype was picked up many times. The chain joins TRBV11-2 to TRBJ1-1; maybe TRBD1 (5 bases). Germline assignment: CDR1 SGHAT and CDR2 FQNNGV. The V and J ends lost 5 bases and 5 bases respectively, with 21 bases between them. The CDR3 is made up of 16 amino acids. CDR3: CASSRAHQGSATEAFF. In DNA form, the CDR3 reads TGTGCCAGCAGCCGCGCCCACCAGGGTTCTGCGACTGAAGCTTTCTTT.

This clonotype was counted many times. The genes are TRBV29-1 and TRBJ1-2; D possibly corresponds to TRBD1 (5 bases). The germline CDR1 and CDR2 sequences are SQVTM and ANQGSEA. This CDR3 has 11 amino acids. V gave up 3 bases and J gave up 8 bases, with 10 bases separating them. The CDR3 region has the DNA TGCAGCGTTGAGTCCCGACAGGGCTACACCTTC. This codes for CSVESRQGYTF.

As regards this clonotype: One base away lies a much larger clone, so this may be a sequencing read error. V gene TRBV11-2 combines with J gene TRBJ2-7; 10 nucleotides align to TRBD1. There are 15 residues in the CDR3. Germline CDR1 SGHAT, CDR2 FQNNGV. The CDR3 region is CASSTDRGNAYEQHF. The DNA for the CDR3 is TGTGCCAGCAGCACGGACAGGGGGAATGCCTACGAGCAGCACTTC. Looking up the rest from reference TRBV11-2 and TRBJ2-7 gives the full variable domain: EAGVAQSPRYKIIEKRQSVAFWCNPISGHATLYWYQQILGQGPKLLIQFQNNGVVDDSQLPKDRFSAERLKGVDSTLKIQPAKLEDSAVYLCASSTDRGNAYEQHFGPGTRLTVT.

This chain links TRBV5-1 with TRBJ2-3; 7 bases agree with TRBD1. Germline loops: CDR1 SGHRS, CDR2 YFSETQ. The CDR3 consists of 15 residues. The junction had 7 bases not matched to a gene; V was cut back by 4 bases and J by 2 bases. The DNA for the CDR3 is TGCGCCAGCAGCAGACGACAGGGAATCACAGATACGCAGTATTTT. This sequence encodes CASSRRQGITDTQYF.